This TCR beta chain was identified during a study of CD8+ T cells in alopecia areata. Study-wide context: Female C3H/HeJ mice aged roughly 6-11 weeks received skin from spontaneously alopecic C3H/HeJ graft donors aged about 6-12 months. Regarding the study as a whole: Against the mouse data, patients shared TCRs less clearly, possibly for HLA reasons.

Germline V gene lookup returns CDR1 NNHDY and CDR2 SYVADS. The CDR3 loop spans 12 amino acids. Deletions cut 2 bases from V and 1 base from J, with 3 bases between. This clone was recorded at least ten times. Its antigen remains unidentified. Gene names refer to mouse genes. The missing CDR3 end, 4 residues past where the read stops, is filled in from the germline J gene. The same CDR3 is also encoded by other DNA sequences in this sample. Sorting of pooled cutaneous lymph node cells used CD4, CD8alpha, NKG2D, NKG2ACE and other markers. Sequencing templates came from extracted RNA that was reverse transcribed into cDNA. Some clones are missing from TCRdb's copy, which holds only in-frame ones; the method was immunoSEQ multiplex PCR. This sample has about 300,000 clones, each found more than once.

The sequencing input was CD4+ T cells sorted from a lymph node. The gene calls are TRBV13-3 and TRBJ1-2; D ambiguous. The TCR originated in a C3H/HeJ mouse with alopecia areata. Mouse strain MHC haplotype: H2-k. The CDR3 bases that were read are TGTGCCAGCAGTGACAGAAACTCC. This sequence encodes CASSDRNS. The entire CDR3 protein is CASSDRNSDYTF.